Listed below are T cell receptor beta chains from one sample, sequenced in a study of response to subunit inactivated influenza vaccine. A single record per CDR3 protein comes from TCRdb applying MiXCR to the RT-PCR reads. The sample yields around 850,000 distinct CDR3 sequences, 15% to 20% seen once. Sequenced material: PBMCs from blood, taken about 5 days after vaccination. The receptors were sampled from a man over 45 who received an inactivated influenza vaccine. The CDR3 runs from the conserved cysteine through the conserved F or W. Fields, in order: J gene, clone size, V gene, D gene, CDR3 length, CDR3 DNA, CDR3 protein. D genes are given only for firm matches. Not all rows give a size; the values are once, few, many and, for expanded clones, a class.

j_call: TRBJ2-7; clone_size: few; v_call: TRBV4-3; d_call: TRBD2; cdr3_length: 15; cdr3_nt: TGCGCCAGCAGCCAAGCCCCTAGCGGCAGCTACGAGCAGTACTTC; cdr3_aa: CASSQAPSGSYEQYF
j_call: TRBJ2-2; clone_size: few; v_call: TRBV11-3; d_call: NA; cdr3_length: 14; cdr3_nt: TGTGCCAGCAGCTTAGGGACTTTCACCGGGGAGCTGTTTTTT; cdr3_aa: CASSLGTFTGELFF
j_call: TRBJ1-1; clone_size: NA; v_call: TRBV4-3; d_call: NA; cdr3_length: 15; cdr3_nt: TGCGCCAGCAGCCCCGTAGAGGGTAGGAACACTGAAGCTTTCTTT; cdr3_aa: CASSPVEGRNTEAFF
j_call: TRBJ2-7; clone_size: many; v_call: TRBV7-2; d_call: NA; cdr3_length: 15; cdr3_nt: TGTGCCAGCAGCTTAGGTTGGGAGCACTCCTACGAGCAGTACTTC; cdr3_aa: CASSLGWEHSYEQYF
j_call: TRBJ2-1; clone_size: NA; v_call: TRBV28; d_call: NA; cdr3_length: 17; cdr3_nt: TGTGCCAGCAGCCCCCGGGCCAATACCCTCTCCTACAATGAGCAGTTCTTC; cdr3_aa: CASSPRANTLSYNEQFF
j_call: TRBJ2-7; clone_size: NA; v_call: TRBV6-5; d_call: TRBD2; cdr3_length: 12; cdr3_nt: TGTGCAAGTGGGAGGGCGTTTTACGAGCAGTACTTC; cdr3_aa: CASGRAFYEQYF
j_call: TRBJ2-1; clone_size: few; v_call: TRBV28; d_call: TRBD2; cdr3_length: 15; cdr3_nt: TGTGCCAGCAGTTTTCGTAGTAGCGGGAACAATGAGCAGTTCTTC; cdr3_aa: CASSFRSSGNNEQFF
j_call: TRBJ2-1; clone_size: few; v_call: TRBV4-2; d_call: TRBD2; cdr3_length: 17; cdr3_nt: TGTGCCAGCAGCCAAGAGGTTAGCGGGGGTAGATTTAATGAGCAGTTCTTC; cdr3_aa: CASSQEVSGGRFNEQFF
j_call: TRBJ2-7; clone_size: few; v_call: TRBV15; d_call: NA; cdr3_length: 14; cdr3_nt: TGTGCCACCAGCCGCGGGACAGCTACCTACGAGCAGTACTTC; cdr3_aa: CATSRGTATYEQYF
j_call: TRBJ1-1; clone_size: NA; v_call: TRBV12-3/TRBV12-4; d_call: NA; cdr3_length: 12; cdr3_nt: TGTGCCAGCAACGAGGGGGGCACTGAAGCTTTCTTT; cdr3_aa: CASNEGGTEAFF